Listed below are T cell receptor beta chains from one sample, sequenced in a study of cytomegalovirus exposure and HLA in healthy donors. Libraries were prepared by immunoSEQ multiplex PCR; TCRdb keeps only in-frame clonotypes and omits some of them. This sample yields roughly 270,000 clones, of which more than 75% are seen a single time; approximately 0.95% belongs to the top ten. Sequences were obtained from PBMCs. Receptor source: a woman aged 18-29 years in good health and CMV-seronegative. Both conserved end residues are part of each CDR3. D genes are given only for firm matches. Expanded clones are given a class, and other clones once, few, many or no size at all.

>-|TRBJ2-1|TRBV9|TRBD1
TGTGCCAGTACCGGGACAGGGGAATGGAATGAGCAGTTCTTC
CASTGTGEWNEQFF
>-|TRBJ1-2|TRBV6-1|TRBD1
TGTGCCAGCAGTGAAGCGGGGGACAGAGCTAACTATGGCTACACCTTC
CASSEAGDRANYGYTF
>-|TRBJ1-4|TRBV5-1|TRBD1
TGCGCCAGCAGCGCCCAGGGGGCCATTAATGAAAAACTGTTTTTT
CASSAQGAINEKLFF
>-|TRBJ2-1|TRBV28|TRBD2
TGTGCCAGCAGAACTAGCGGGAATATGAATGAGCAGTTCTTC
CASRTSGNMNEQFF
>-|TRBJ2-3|TRBV5-1|TRBD2
TGCGCCAGCAGCATTAGCGGGAGTAGCCCAGATACGCAGTATTTT
CASSISGSSPDTQYF
>-|TRBJ1-2|TRBV28|-
TGTGCCAGCAATACGGGAGCTAACTATGGCTACACCTTC
CASNTGANYGYTF
>-|TRBJ2-1|TRBV5-4|TRBD2
TGTGCCAGCAGCCCCGGACTAGCGAGAAACTCCTACAATGAGCAGTTCTTC
CASSPGLARNSYNEQFF
>-|TRBJ1-2|TRBV4-2|-
TGTGCCAGCAGCCAAGGAGGCATACCAACGTATGGCTACACCTTC
CASSQGGIPTYGYTF
>-|TRBJ2-1|TRBV5-6|TRBD2
TGTGCCAGCAGCTTGGGGGGGAGGGCCTGGAATGAGCAGTTCTTC
CASSLGGRAWNEQFF
>-|TRBJ2-1|TRBV2|TRBD2
TGTGCCAGCAGTGAAAAAGGCCGGGAGGGCCTCAATGAGCAGTTCTTC
CASSEKGREGLNEQFF
>-|TRBJ2-7|TRBV7-6|-
TGTGCCAGCAGCTCGGGGGATGGCAGCTACGAGCAGTACTTC
CASSSGDGSYEQYF
>-|TRBJ1-2|TRBV19|-
TGTGCCAGCCAACTCGGGATTAACTATGGCTACACCTTC
CASQLGINYGYTF
>once|TRBJ2-1|TRBV7-3|TRBD2
TGTGCCAGCAGCGCGGATGGACTAGTGAGCAATGAGCAGTTCTTC
CASSADGLVSNEQFF
>-|TRBJ2-7|TRBV10-3|TRBD2
TGTGCCATCAGTGAGTGGAGCGGGAGCGCGTACGAGCAGTACTTC
CAISEWSGSAYEQYF
>-|TRBJ1-1|TRBV6-5|TRBD1
TGTGCCAGCAGTTCGACAGGGTCTGAAGCTTTCTTT
CASSSTGSEAFF
>-|TRBJ2-7|TRBV18|-
TGTGCCAGCTCCGGCCGGGGGGCCTCCTACGAGCAGTACTTC
CASSGRGASYEQYF
>-|TRBJ2-7|TRBV5-1|TRBD2
TGCGCCAGCAGCTTGGCAGGACTAGCGGGATACGAGCAGTACTTC
CASSLAGLAGYEQYF
>-|TRBJ2-1|TRBV30|-
TGTGCCTGGAGTGTAGTGGGCAGGGGCTACAATGAGCAGTTCTTC
CAWSVVGRGYNEQFF
>-|TRBJ1-5|TRBV2|TRBD1
TGTGCCAGCAGTCTGGACAGGGGGAATCAGCCCCAGCATTTT
CASSLDRGNQPQHF
>-|TRBJ2-7|TRBV7-6|-
TGTGCCAGCAGCCAAGCCAGCGGCTACGAGCAGTACTTC
CASSQASGYEQYF
>-|TRBJ2-1|TRBV27|-
TGTGCCAGCAGTTTAGGGGTGGGGGCGCGCAATGAGCAGTTCTTC
CASSLGVGARNEQFF
>-|TRBJ1-2|TRBV7-2|TRBD1
TGTGCCAGCAGCCCGCCCAGGACAGGGAATGGCTACACCTTC
CASSPPRTGNGYTF
>-|TRBJ1-2|TRBV7-9|TRBD1
TGTGCCAGCAGCTTACAAACACAGGGGGACTATGGCTACACCTTC
CASSLQTQGDYGYTF
>-|TRBJ1-2|TRBV5-5|-
TGTGCCAGCAGCCAAGACAGCAACTATGGCTACACCTTC
CASSQDSNYGYTF
>-|TRBJ1-5|TRBV2|-
TGTGCCAGCAGTCGAGAAGGGGGAAGCAATCAGCCCCAGCATTTT
CASSREGGSNQPQHF